Presented here are 31 T cell receptor beta chains from one specimen sequenced in a study of cytomegalovirus exposure and HLA in healthy donors. Using immunoSEQ multiplex PCR, the repertoire was profiled, and TCRdb retains in-frame clones only, with some absent. The sample has 150,000 to 200,000 clones; roughly nine tenths are singletons. The sequenced material came from PBMCs. These receptors were obtained from a woman in her thirties in good health and CMV-seronegative.

The chain joins TRBV4-2 to TRBJ1-2, with 8 bases identical to TRBD1. Germline CDR1 reads LGHNA; CDR2 reads YNFKEQ. The CDR3 consists of 14 residues. With V trimmed by 0 bases and J by 8 bases, 5 bases remained unmatched. The CDR3 here is CASSQDGQGWGYTF. The CDR3 DNA sequence: TGTGCCAGCAGCCAAGATGGACAGGGTTGGGGCTACACCTTC.

This clone occurred a few times. The genes are TRBV14 and TRBJ1-4, with D maybe TRBD1 (6 bases). Germline-derived CDR1 and CDR2 are SGHDN and FVKESK. The CDR3 sequence is 17 residues long. Trimming pared 3 bases from V and 5 bases from J, leaving 19 bases between. In nucleotides, the CDR3 is TGTGCCAGCAGCCATCGGGGGGGCTGGAATGGAAATGAAAAACTGTTTTTT. Its protein product is CASSHRGGWNGNEKLFF. Supplemented by reference TRBV14 and TRBJ1-4, the full variable domain reads EAGVTQFPSHSVIEKGQTVTLRCDPISGHDNLYWYRRVMGKEIKFLLHFVKESKQDESGMPNNRFLAERTGGTYSTLKVQPAELEDSGVYFCASSHRGGWNGNEKLFFGSGTQLSVL.

The sample holds one count of this clone. The CDR3 protein is CASSPGTSGYNEQFF. In DNA form, the CDR3 reads TGTGCCAGCAGCCCCGGGACTAGCGGTTACAATGAGCAGTTCTTC. V and J are TRBV28 and TRBJ2-1; 11 nucleotides align to TRBD2. V shed 6 bases and J 4 bases; nucleotides not matched to a gene: 5. Germline V gives CDR1 MDHEN, CDR2 SYDVKM. The length of the CDR3 is 15 residues.

Only one count was recorded for this clone. Relative to the germline gene, one junction end is altered; a read error may explain this. The chain is built from TRBV7-2 and TRBJ2-7, with D perhaps TRBD2 (7 bases). CDR3 length: 16 residues. Germline V gene sequence: CDR1 SGHTA, CDR2 FQGNSA. DNA for the CDR3: TGTGCCAGCAGCTTAGCGGGGGGGCTCTCCTCCCACGAGCAGTACTTC. It yields the protein CASSLAGGLSSHEQYF.

V gene TRBV2 combines with J gene TRBJ2-7; the match to TRBD2 covers 10 bases. CDR3 length: 18 residues. J lost 0 bases, V lost 0 bases, and 8 bases had no gene match. CDR1 SNHLY and CDR2 FYNNEI come from the germline V gene. The CDR3: CASSEAFSSGGVSYEQYF. DNA of the CDR3: TGTGCCAGCAGTGAAGCGTTTTCTAGCGGGGGAGTCTCCTACGAGCAGTACTTC.

This clone was seen just once. The chain links TRBV6-1 to TRBJ1-1; D is uncertain. Trimming removed 7 bases from V and 11 bases from J, with 29 bases in between. The CDR3 has 16 amino acids. The germline V gene has CDR1 MNHNS and CDR2 SASEGT. CDR3 sequence: CASMEALGGPSLGAFF. The CDR3 nucleotides read TGTGCCAGCATGGAAGCTTTAGGAGGTCCCAGCCTGGGGGCTTTCTTT.

In DNA, the CDR3 is TGTGCCAGCAGCACCGGTCCTGGGCGCGAGCAGTACTTC. Its translation is CASSTGPGREQYF. This chain links TRBV27 with TRBJ2-7; D is undetermined. The CDR3 consists of 13 residues. The V and J ends lost 6 bases and 6 bases respectively, with 15 bases between them. Germline CDR1 and CDR2: MNHEY and SMNVEV (reference sequence).

The chain couples TRBV14 to TRBJ1-1; TRBD1 aligns across 9 bases. From germline, CDR1 is SGHDN and CDR2 FVKESK. The CDR3 spans 15 residues. Trimming removed 5 bases from V and 1 base from J; junction bases left unmatched: 5. In nucleotides, the CDR3 is TGTGCCAGCAGCAATAACAGGGGGCAGAACACTGAAGCTTTCTTT. Residues: CASSNNRGQNTEAFF.

This chain connects TRBV7-3 to TRBJ2-2, with a tentative D call TRBD2 (6 bases). CDR3 length: 14 residues. The ends were cut back, 2 bases at V and 4 bases at J, with 8 bases in the middle. Germline V gives CDR1 SGHTA, CDR2 FQGTGA. The DNA for the CDR3 is TGTGCCAGCAGCTTATCGGGGGTCACCGGGGAGCTGTTTTTT. Translated: CASSLSGVTGELFF.

This clone has just one count. This chain links TRBV28 with TRBJ1-1; D call uncertain. The germline CDR1 and CDR2 sequences are MDHEN and SYDVKM. There are 15 residues in the CDR3. Trimming shortened V by 5 bases and J by 0 bases, and 13 bases separated the two germline ends. The CDR3 bases are TGTGCCAGCAGTACGCCTCGAGAGGTGAACACTGAAGCTTTCTTT. This translates into CASSTPREVNTEAFF.

The rearrangement uses TRBV11-2 and TRBJ2-1, with a possible D match to TRBD2 (6 bases). Germline V gene lookup returns CDR1 SGHAT and CDR2 FQNNGV. Trimming left V 5 bases short and J 11 bases short, with 16 bases between. This CDR3 is 13 amino acids long. The CDR3 nucleotides read TGTGCCAGCAGCCGCCTCCAGGGCGGGAAGCAGTTCTTC. This sequence encodes CASSRLQGGKQFF.

The chain is built from TRBV6-5 and TRBJ2-7, with D perhaps matching TRBD2 (7 bases). Trimming shortened V by 5 bases and J by 4 bases, and 12 bases separated the two germline ends. CDR3 length: 13 residues. Per the germline V gene, CDR1 is MNHEY and CDR2 is SVGAGI. CDR3 region: CASSRGGGYEQYF. DNA for the CDR3: TGTGCCAGCAGTAGGGGAGGGGGGTACGAGCAGTACTTC.

J is TRBJ2-1 and V is TRBV5-6; either TRBD1 or TRBD2 may fit D (5 bases each). V was cut by 5 bases and J by 8 bases, with 20 bases left in between. CDR3 length: 15 residues. Germline V gene data show CDR1 as SGHDT and CDR2 as YYEEEE. The DNA for the CDR3 is TGTGCCAGCAGTACGGGGACCCGATTTGGAGATGAGCAGTTCTTC. Protein sequence: CASSTGTRFGDEQFF.

The CDR3 nucleotides read TGTGCCAGCAGCCCGGGACTTCGCAATGAGCAGTTCTTC. Protein sequence: CASSPGLRNEQFF. The chain links TRBV11-2 to TRBJ2-1; maybe TRBD2 (6 bases). The CDR3 extends over 13 amino acids. Germline CDR1 SGHAT, CDR2 FQNNGV. The V and J ends lost 5 bases and 6 bases respectively, with 11 bases between them.

This rearrangement joins TRBV25-1 to TRBJ1-2, with D perhaps matching TRBD1 (6 bases). This CDR3 has 16 residues. Trimming took 4 bases from V and 0 from J, leaving 15 bases between them. Per the germline V gene, CDR1 is MGHDK and CDR2 is SYGVNS. The CDR3 coding sequence is TGTGCCAGCAGTGGGGCAGGGGAATTAGCTAACTATGGCTACACCTTC. Translated, it gives CASSGAGELANYGYTF.

The V call is TRBV6-6, the J call TRBJ1-1, with a tentative D call TRBD1 (5 bases). V gave up 0 bases and J gave up 4 bases, with 12 bases separating them. The germline CDR1 and CDR2 sequences are MNHNY and SVGAGI (reference sequence). The CDR3 covers 15 residues. CDR3 in amino acids: CASSYSSRGSTEAFF. The CDR3 coding sequence is TGTGCCAGCAGTTACTCATCGCGGGGGAGCACTGAAGCTTTCTTT.

The table lists this clone with a count of one. The chain recombines TRBV6-6 with TRBJ1-2; weak D call: TRBD1 (5 bases). In germline, CDR1 is MNHNY, CDR2 SVGAGI (reference sequence). The CDR3 is 15 amino acids. V was shortened by 0 bases and J by 6 bases, with 14 bases between the two germline ends. The CDR3 loop is CASSYSRGPTNGYTF. CDR3 DNA: TGTGCCAGCAGTTACTCGAGGGGCCCCACTAATGGCTACACCTTC.

The chain employs TRBV27 and TRBJ2-1; D unresolved. The CDR3 covers 12 residues. Trimming stripped 6 bases from V and 0 bases from J, with 3 bases between. In germline, CDR1 is MNHEY, CDR2 SMNVEV (reference sequence). The CDR3 reads CASRDSYNEQFF. The CDR3 region has the DNA TGTGCCAGCAGGGACTCCTACAATGAGCAGTTCTTC.

The chain links TRBV30 to TRBJ2-1; D is possibly TRBD1 (6 bases). Per germline, CDR1 GTSNPN and CDR2 SVGIG (reference sequence). There are 13 residues in the CDR3. V lost 0 bases to trimming and J lost 9 bases, with 12 bases between them. The CDR3 loop reads CAWSVAGGLEQFF. The CDR3 bases are TGTGCCTGGAGTGTAGCTGGGGGCCTTGAGCAGTTCTTC.

The J gene is TRBJ1-2, the V gene TRBV4-3; the D gene is possibly TRBD1 (6 bases). Germline V gene lookup returns CDR1 LGHNA and CDR2 YSLEER. V was pared by 0 bases and J by 6 bases, with 11 bases between. This CDR3 is 14 amino acids long. As DNA, the CDR3 is TGCGCCAGCAGCCAAGACTGGGGGGCTAATGGCTACACCTTC. This sequence encodes CASSQDWGANGYTF.

The chain recombines TRBV4-2 with TRBJ2-1; 8 bases align to TRBD2. This CDR3 region has 18 residues. The V and J ends lost 0 bases and 8 bases, in that order; junction bases with no gene match: 15. CDR1 and CDR2 (germline): LGHNA, YNFKEQ. In DNA form, the CDR3 reads TGTGCCAGCAGCCAAGAATTGCCCGGGACTAGTAACTCGTATGAGCAGTTCTTC. Translation: CASSQELPGTSNSYEQFF.

V usage is TRBV30 and J usage is TRBJ2-7, with 8 bases identical to TRBD1. The junction had 8 bases not matched to a gene; V was cut back by 2 bases and J by 5 bases. The germline V gene encodes CDR1 GTSNPN and CDR2 SVGIG (reference sequence). The CDR3 runs 14 residues. CDR3 region: CAWSRGQGSHEQYF. DNA of the CDR3: TGTGCCTGGAGTAGAGGACAGGGTAGCCACGAGCAGTACTTC.

The CDR3 loop reads CASYDRTSYNEQFF. In DNA form, the CDR3 reads TGCGCCAGCTATGACAGGACCTCCTACAATGAGCAGTTCTTC. This rearrangement joins TRBV5-1 to TRBJ2-1; tentative D call: TRBD1 (6 bases). The length of the CDR3 is 14 residues. CDR1 is SGHRS, CDR2 YFSETQ, per germline. V lost 7 bases, J lost 0 bases, and 11 bases lay in between.

This clone was seen a few times. The J gene is TRBJ1-1, the V gene TRBV7-3; D possibly corresponds to TRBD1 (6 bases). Germline CDR1 SGHTA, CDR2 FQGTGA. Trimming stripped 5 bases from V and 1 base from J, with 8 bases between. This CDR3 is built from 13 residues. The CDR3: CASSRGSNTEAFF. DNA of the CDR3: TGTGCCAGCAGCAGGGGGTCGAACACTGAAGCTTTCTTT.

V and J are TRBV5-1 and TRBJ1-1, with a possible D match to TRBD1 (5 bases). This CDR3 has 15 residues. Germline-derived CDR1 and CDR2 are SGHRS and YFSETQ. Trimming took 1 base from V and 2 from J, leaving 12 bases between them. CDR3 loop: CASSLYEGLNTEAFF. As DNA, the CDR3 is TGCGCCAGCAGCTTGTACGAGGGGCTAAACACTGAAGCTTTCTTT.

The genes are TRBV7-2 and TRBJ2-1; TRBD1 agrees at 9 bases. Germline trimming cut 5 bases from V and 5 bases from J; bases unmatched to any gene: 10. CDR1 is SGHTA and CDR2 is FQGNSA in the germline V gene. CDR3 size: 16 residues. CDR3 protein: CASSMHPGQGNNEQFF. The CDR3 nucleotides are TGTGCCAGCAGCATGCATCCGGGACAGGGAAACAATGAGCAGTTCTTC.

V and J are TRBV2 and TRBJ2-7, with TRBD1 matching 7 bases. Per the germline V gene, CDR1 is SNHLY and CDR2 is FYNNEI. The CDR3 is made up of 14 amino acids. With 5 bases clipped from V and 4 bases from J, the junction kept 8 bases outside the gene matches. The CDR3 nucleotides read TGTGCCAGCAGTCAAAGGACAGGACTTTACGAGCAGTACTTC. This encodes CASSQRTGLYEQYF.

The chain combines TRBV5-6 with TRBJ2-7; D might be TRBD1 (5 bases). Germline CDR1 reads SGHDT; CDR2 reads YYEEEE. V shed 5 bases and J shed 0 bases, with 18 bases lying between them. The CDR3 is made up of 16 amino acids. The CDR3 DNA is TGTGCCAGCAGTCCGTTACCCCGACAGTTCTCCTACGAGCAGTACTTC. This translates into CASSPLPRQFSYEQYF.

Only one count was recorded for this clone. This chain links TRBV19 with TRBJ1-2; no definite D call. The V gene lost 1 base and the J gene lost 0 bases, with 12 bases spanning the gap. The length of the CDR3 is 16 residues. Germline CDR1 is LNHDA and CDR2 is SQIVND (reference sequence). In nucleotides, the CDR3 is TGTGCCAGTAGTATAGTAAGGACCGAAGCTAACTATGGCTACACCTTC. Translating it yields CASSIVRTEANYGYTF.

The rearrangement joins TRBV11-3 to TRBJ2-7; no clear D gene. Per germline, CDR1 SGHNT and CDR2 YENEEA. V was trimmed by 5 bases and J by 5 bases, leaving 13 bases between them. The length of the CDR3 is 13 residues. The CDR3 loop is CASSTSTAHEQYF. CDR3 DNA: TGTGCCAGCAGCACCTCCACTGCCCACGAGCAGTACTTC.

The chain has TRBV7-3 and TRBJ1-2; 9 bases agree with TRBD1. The CDR3 is 14 amino acids. J was trimmed by 8 bases and V by 6 bases; bases with no gene match: 10. The germline gives CDR1 SGHTA, CDR2 FQGTGA. The CDR3 region has the DNA TGTGCCAGCAGTCAATCCGGGACAGGGACAGGCTACACCTTC. Residues: CASSQSGTGTGYTF.